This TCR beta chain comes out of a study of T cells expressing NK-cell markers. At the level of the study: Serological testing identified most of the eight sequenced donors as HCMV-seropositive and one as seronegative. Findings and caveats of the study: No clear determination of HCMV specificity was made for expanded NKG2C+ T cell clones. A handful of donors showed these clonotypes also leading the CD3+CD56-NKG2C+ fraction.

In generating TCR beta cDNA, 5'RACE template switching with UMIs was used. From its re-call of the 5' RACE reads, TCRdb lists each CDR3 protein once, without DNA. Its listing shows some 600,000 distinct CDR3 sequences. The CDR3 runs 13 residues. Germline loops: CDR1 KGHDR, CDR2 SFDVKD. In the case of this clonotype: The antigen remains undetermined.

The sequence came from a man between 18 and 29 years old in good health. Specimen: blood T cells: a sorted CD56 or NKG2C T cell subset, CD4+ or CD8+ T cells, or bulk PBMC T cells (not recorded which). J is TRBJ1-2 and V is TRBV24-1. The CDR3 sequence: CATSRGEDYGYTF.